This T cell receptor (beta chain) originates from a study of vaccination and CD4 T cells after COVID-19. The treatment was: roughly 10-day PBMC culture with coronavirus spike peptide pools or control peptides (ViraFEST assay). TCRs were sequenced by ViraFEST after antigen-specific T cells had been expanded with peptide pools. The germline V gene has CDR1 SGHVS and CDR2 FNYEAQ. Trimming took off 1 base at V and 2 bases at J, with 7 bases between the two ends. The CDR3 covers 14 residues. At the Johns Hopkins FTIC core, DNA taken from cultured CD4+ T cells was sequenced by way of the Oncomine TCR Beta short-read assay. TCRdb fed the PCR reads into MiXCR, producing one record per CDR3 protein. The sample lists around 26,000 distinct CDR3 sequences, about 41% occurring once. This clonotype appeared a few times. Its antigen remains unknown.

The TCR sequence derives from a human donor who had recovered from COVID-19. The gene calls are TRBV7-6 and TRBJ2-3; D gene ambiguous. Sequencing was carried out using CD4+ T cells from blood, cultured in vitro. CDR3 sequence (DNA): TGTGCCAGCAGCTTAGTTCTGCACACAGATACGCAGTATTTT. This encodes CASSLVLHTDTQYF.